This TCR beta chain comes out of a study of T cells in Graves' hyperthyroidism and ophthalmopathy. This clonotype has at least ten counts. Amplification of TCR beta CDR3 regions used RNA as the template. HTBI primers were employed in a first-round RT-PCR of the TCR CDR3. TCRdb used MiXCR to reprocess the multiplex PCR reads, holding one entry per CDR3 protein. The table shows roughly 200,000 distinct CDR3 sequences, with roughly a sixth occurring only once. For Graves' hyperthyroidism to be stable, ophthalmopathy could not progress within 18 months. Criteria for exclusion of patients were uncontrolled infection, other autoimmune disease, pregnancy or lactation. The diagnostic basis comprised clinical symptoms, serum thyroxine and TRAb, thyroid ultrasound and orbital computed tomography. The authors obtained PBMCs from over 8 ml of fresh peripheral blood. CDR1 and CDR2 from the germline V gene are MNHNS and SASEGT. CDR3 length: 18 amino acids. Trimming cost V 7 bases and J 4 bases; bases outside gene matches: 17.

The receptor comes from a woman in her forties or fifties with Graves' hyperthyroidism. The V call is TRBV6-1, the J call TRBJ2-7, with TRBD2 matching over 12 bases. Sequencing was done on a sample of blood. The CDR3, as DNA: TGTGCCAGCACAAACTCAATCATCCTAGCGGGAGGGAATTACGAGCAGTACTTC. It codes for CASTNSIILAGGNYEQYF.